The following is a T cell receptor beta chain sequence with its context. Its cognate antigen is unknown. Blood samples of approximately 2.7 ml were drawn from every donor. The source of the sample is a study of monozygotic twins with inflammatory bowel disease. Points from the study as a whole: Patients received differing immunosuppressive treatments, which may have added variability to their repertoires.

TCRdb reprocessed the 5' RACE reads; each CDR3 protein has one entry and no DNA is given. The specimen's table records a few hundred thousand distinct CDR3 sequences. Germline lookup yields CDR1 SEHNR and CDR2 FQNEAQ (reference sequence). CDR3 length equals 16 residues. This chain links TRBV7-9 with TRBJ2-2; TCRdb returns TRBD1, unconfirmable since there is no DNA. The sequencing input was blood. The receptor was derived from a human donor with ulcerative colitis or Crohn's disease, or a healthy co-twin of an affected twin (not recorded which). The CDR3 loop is CASSSLVGIGTGELFF.